This TCR beta chain was recovered during a study of cytomegalovirus exposure and HLA in healthy donors. Study summary: Genotyping of 398 donors showed that over 80% belonged to the Caucasian-associated ancestry cluster.

Amplification used 60 Vbeta primers and 13 Jbeta primers. Here immunoSEQ multiplex PCR was the method, and the copy in TCRdb shows in-frame clones only, minus some. The data hold about 190,000 clones, with roughly 83% observed a single time. Germline CDR1 reads SGDLS; CDR2 reads YYNGEE. After removal of 2 bases from V and 4 bases from J, the junction contained 9 bases not matched to a gene. The CDR3 sequence is 16 residues long. Sequenced material: PBMCs. The chain recombines TRBV9 with TRBJ2-1, with 7 bases aligning to TRBD1. The origin of this receptor is a woman between 50 and 59 years old in good health and CMV-seronegative. Here the CDR3 reads CASSVRSGTDYNEQFF. The CDR3 region has the DNA TGTGCCAGCAGCGTCCGTTCCGGGACAGATTACAATGAGCAGTTCTTC.